The clone carrying this TCR beta chain was counted ten times or more. The sample is drawn from a study of human T cells and chemical hapten exposure. As for time point: healthy volunteer bleed at 6 weeks. The authors extracted total RNA from unfractionated whole blood. The CDR3 consists of 10 residues. Germline CDR1 is SQVTM and CDR2 is ANQGSEA. Trimming removed 8 bases at V and 7 bases at J, with 8 bases between. MiXCR, run by TCRdb on the RACE reads, gives a single entry per CDR3 protein. The table records approximately 79,000 distinct CDR3 sequences, about 9% of them present only once. The sequence was obtained from a male donor in good health. Some clones in this sample may be carry-over from other donors' samples. Sequencing was carried out using whole blood. This chain links TRBV29-1 with TRBJ2-2; D remains ambiguous. CDR3 in amino acids: CSCGDGELFF. The CDR3 DNA is TGCAGCTGTGGAGACGGGGAGCTGTTTTTT.